This T cell receptor (beta chain) stems from a study of T cell changes during pregnancy in multiple sclerosis. The V gene's germline CDR1 is SEHNR and CDR2 FQNEAQ (reference sequence). V lost 5 bases and J lost 4; bases outside the gene matches: 7. The CDR3 contains 16 residues. Libraries were prepared by immunoSEQ multiplex PCR; TCRdb keeps only in-frame clonotypes and omits some of them. The repertoire includes more than 20,000 clones, about nine tenths of them detected once, and under 9.5% sits in the top ten. The clonotype originates from a female donor in good health, enrolled as a control in a pregnancy study. The sequencing here drew on CD8+ T cells from peripheral blood mononuclear cells, taken in the third trimester of pregnancy. The chain uses TRBV7-9 and TRBJ2-2, with 10 nucleotides matching TRBD1. Here the CDR3 reads CASSTRQGAGTGELFF. The CDR3 bases are TGTGCCAGCAGCACGAGACAGGGGGCGGGCACCGGGGAGCTGTTTTTT.